A single sample is the source of the 32 T cell receptor beta chains below, sequenced in a study of blood T cell repertoires in COVID-19. Profiling relied on immunoSEQ multiplex PCR, and the TCRdb table lists in-frame clones only, not all of them. Of 150,000 to 200,000 clones listed, 80% to 90% are singletons. The sequenced sample consisted of peripheral blood. The receptors here all came from a middle-aged man who had recovered from COVID-19.

This clone was observed a single time. The V gene is TRBV28, the J gene TRBJ1-5; the D is unclear. The V and J ends lost 4 bases and 3 bases respectively, with 10 bases between them. The germline V gene has CDR1 MDHEN and CDR2 SYDVKM. This CDR3 has 14 residues. This chain's CDR3 is CASSSLHDNQPQHF. In DNA form, the CDR3 reads TGTGCCAGCAGTTCCTTACACGACAATCAGCCCCAGCATTTT.

CDR3 DNA: TGTGCCAGCAGTTACTTAGGGGTATTCTCCTACGAGCAGTACTTC. Amino acids: CASSYLGVFSYEQYF. The chain is built from TRBV6-5 and TRBJ2-7; D possibly corresponds to TRBD1 (5 bases). The germline V gene has CDR1 MNHEY and CDR2 SVGAGI. This CDR3 comprises 15 residues. Between the trimmed V and J ends, which lost 1 base and 0 bases, there was a span of 10 bases.

The chain links TRBV9 to TRBJ1-2; D uncertain. The germline CDR1 and CDR2 sequences are SGDLS and YYNGEE. The CDR3 runs 15 residues. V dropped 0 bases and J dropped 1 base, with 10 bases sitting between them. CDR3 sequence (DNA): TGTGCCAGCAGCGTAGGGGCCTACGGTAACTATGGCTACACCTTC. Amino acid sequence: CASSVGAYGNYGYTF.

The genes are TRBV7-2 and TRBJ2-7; 13 bases align to TRBD2. J gave up 2 bases and V 5 bases, and 3 bases lay outside the gene matches. CDR3 size: 15 residues. Looked up from germline, CDR1 is SGHTA and CDR2 is FQGNSA. CDR3 sequence reads: CASSPGTSGTYEQYF. The CDR3 DNA reads as TGTGCCAGCAGCCCCGGGACTAGCGGGACCTACGAGCAGTACTTC. Supplemented by reference TRBV7-2 and TRBJ2-7, the full variable domain reads GAGVSQSPSNKVTEKGKDVELRCDPISGHTALYWYRQSLGQGLEFLIYFQGNSAPDKSGLPSDRFSAERTGGSVSTLTIQRTQQEDSAVYLCASSPGTSGTYEQYFGPGTRLTVT.

V and J are TRBV11-3 and TRBJ2-1; 8 bases are a match to TRBD1. The CDR3 loop spans 16 amino acids. Unmatched junction bases numbered 15, after V lost 5 bases and J lost 9 bases. CDR1 and CDR2 from the germline V gene are SGHNT and YENEEA. As DNA, the CDR3 is TGTGCCAGCAGCCGTCACTCCGGGACAGGAGGTATTGAGCAGTTCTTC. Its translation: CASSRHSGTGGIEQFF.

This clone has only one observation. The genes are TRBV5-6 and TRBJ1-4; possibly TRBD1 for D (6 bases). Trimming pared 2 bases from V and 0 bases from J, leaving 8 bases between. In germline, CDR1 is SGHDT, CDR2 YYEEEE. The CDR3 is made up of 15 amino acids. CDR3 residues: CASSLGTTTNEKLFF. The CDR3, as DNA: TGTGCCAGCAGCTTAGGGACAACAACTAATGAAAAACTGTTTTTT.

The rearrangement joins TRBV11-3 to TRBJ1-1; D ambiguous. Germline-derived CDR1 and CDR2 are SGHNT and YENEEA. There are 14 residues in the CDR3. Trimming stripped 5 bases from V and 9 bases from J, with 19 bases between. As DNA, the CDR3 is TGTGCCAGCAGCATGGTCCCGCACGGGTCCCAAGCTTTCTTT. Protein: CASSMVPHGSQAFF.

On this clone: The junction departs from the called germline gene at one end, perhaps through a read error. The CDR3 coding sequence is TGTGCTAGCAGCTTTCTCCAGGGCCCTTCAACTAATGAAAAACTGTTTTTT. This gives the protein CASSFLQGPSTNEKLFF. The chain carries TRBV7-7 and TRBJ1-4; the D gene is possibly TRBD1 (5 bases). The V gene's germline CDR1 is SSHAT and CDR2 FNYEAQ (reference sequence). The CDR3 sequence is 17 residues long.

V usage is TRBV9 and J usage is TRBJ2-1; possibly TRBD1 for D (5 bases). Trimming removed 2 bases from V and 2 bases from J, with 17 bases in between. The CDR3 has 17 residues. Germline lookup yields CDR1 SGDLS and CDR2 YYNGEE. The CDR3 DNA reads as TGTGCCAGCAGCGTGGGGCTCTGGTTAACTCCCTACAATGAGCAGTTCTTC. Translation: CASSVGLWLTPYNEQFF.

The CDR3 nucleotides read TGTGCCAGTACAATCCCAGGGGACGAGAATCAGCCCCAGCATTTT. Translating gives CASTIPGDENQPQHF. The gene calls are TRBV19 and TRBJ1-5; TRBD1 is a possible D gene (6 bases). The CDR3 is 15 amino acids. Trimming took 7 bases from V and 4 from J, leaving 17 bases between them. Germline V gene data show CDR1 as LNHDA and CDR2 as SQIVND (reference sequence). Full variable domain (missing parts from reference TRBV19 and TRBJ1-5): DGGITQSPKYLFRKEGQNVTLSCEQNLNHDAMYWYRQDPGQGLRLIYYSQIVNDFQKGDIAEGYSVSREKKESFPLTVTSAQKNPTAFYLCASTIPGDENQPQHFGDGTRLSIL.

The rearrangement uses TRBV19 and TRBJ1-1; D is unclear. V was cut by 10 bases and J by 0 bases, with 6 bases left in between. The germline gives CDR1 LNHDA, CDR2 SQIVND (reference sequence). The CDR3 has 11 amino acids. CDR3 residues: CATKLNTEAFF. CDR3 in DNA: TGTGCCACCAAATTGAACACTGAAGCTTTCTTT.

The chain uses TRBV7-3 and TRBJ2-3, with D possibly TRBD2 on 6 matching bases. V was trimmed by 1 base and J by 6 bases, leaving 11 bases between them. The germline gives CDR1 SGHTA, CDR2 FQGTGA. The CDR3 extends over 14 amino acids. In DNA, the CDR3 is TGTGCCAGCAGCTTAATCCCGGAGGGGGATACGCAGTATTTT. Its protein is CASSLIPEGDTQYF.

V and J are TRBV28 and TRBJ1-5, with 9 bases lining up with TRBD1. Germline loops: CDR1 MDHEN, CDR2 SYDVKM. The CDR3 totals 14 residues. The junction had 4 bases not matched to a gene; V was cut back by 6 bases and J by 4 bases. CDR3 in DNA: TGTGCCAGCAGGAGCGGGACAGGGAATCAGCCCCAGCATTTT. Encoded protein: CASRSGTGNQPQHF.

The genes are TRBV3-1 (or the pseudogene TRBV3-2) and TRBJ1-3, with D possibly TRBD1 on 6 matching bases. The CDR3 has 16 residues. From germline, CDR1 is LGHDT and CDR2 YNNKEL (reference sequence). Trimming took 0 bases from V and 0 from J, leaving 9 bases between them. CDR3 sequence reads: CASSQDRTVSGNTIYF. DNA of the CDR3: TGTGCCAGCAGCCAAGACCGGACAGTCTCTGGAAACACCATATATTTT.

This chain connects TRBV18 to TRBJ1-1; 10 bases map to TRBD1. The V gene end was trimmed by 2 bases and the J gene end by 3 bases; junction bases not matched to a gene: 6. In germline, CDR1 is KGHSH, CDR2 LQKENI. This CDR3 contains 16 residues. CDR3 in amino acids: CASSPNRDRGHTEAFF. The CDR3 DNA is TGTGCCAGCTCACCAAACCGGGACAGGGGTCACACTGAAGCTTTCTTT.

This chain connects TRBV27 to TRBJ1-6; TRBD1 matches 8 bases. Trimming took 4 bases from V and 5 from J; bases not matched to a gene: 1. The CDR3 is 14 amino acids. Per germline, CDR1 MNHEY and CDR2 SMNVEV (reference sequence). The CDR3: CASSWTGNNSPLHF. CDR3 coding DNA: TGTGCCAGCAGTTGGACAGGGAATAATTCACCCCTCCACTTT.

This chain connects TRBV19 to TRBJ1-6; D gene ambiguous. V dropped 6 bases and J dropped 6 bases, with 9 bases sitting between them. The CDR3 is 13 amino acids. Germline values: CDR1 LNHDA, CDR2 SQIVND (reference sequence). The CDR3 DNA sequence: TGTGCCAGTAGAACCGGGATTAATTCACCCCTCCACTTT. It codes for CASRTGINSPLHF.

This rearrangement joins TRBV28 to TRBJ1-2, with TRBD1 identical over 7 bases. Germline-derived CDR1 and CDR2 are MDHEN and SYDVKM. The CDR3 sequence is 16 residues long. V trimming: 4 bases; J trimming: 4 bases; junction bases outside the gene matches: 12. CDR3 nucleotide sequence: TGTGCCAGCAGTTCTACCCGCGGGAAGGGGGCCTATGGCTACACCTTC. It translates to CASSSTRGKGAYGYTF.

The DNA of the CDR3 is TGTGCCTGGAGTGGGGTGGGGGGAGCGTCTGGGGCCAACGTCCTGACTTTC. This sequence encodes CAWSGVGGASGANVLTF. V gene TRBV30 combines with J gene TRBJ2-6, with D possibly matching TRBD2 (6 bases). Trimming shortened V by 1 base and J by 1 base, and 14 bases separated the two germline ends. Germline lookup yields CDR1 GTSNPN and CDR2 SVGIG (reference sequence). The CDR3 consists of 17 residues.

This chain joins TRBV6-5 and TRBJ2-2; D is uncertain. The CDR3 covers 13 residues. Germline V gives CDR1 MNHEY, CDR2 SVGAGI. V lost 10 bases to trimming and J lost 3 bases, with 12 bases between them. The CDR3 DNA reads as TGTGCCACCTGCCAGGCGTACACCGGGGAGCTGTTTTTT. Protein: CATCQAYTGELFF.

This clone has ten or more counts. This chain connects TRBV4-1 to TRBJ2-1, with 7 bases that match TRBD2. V gave up 3 bases and J gave up 5 bases; unmatched junction bases: 7. The germline V gene has CDR1 MGHRA and CDR2 YSYEKL. The CDR3 has 15 residues. The CDR3 loop reads CASSHPLRGDNEQFF. DNA of the CDR3: TGCGCCAGCAGCCACCCACTACGGGGGGACAATGAGCAGTTCTTC.

The table lists this clone with a count of one. V and J are TRBV7-6 and TRBJ2-6; 7 positions agree with TRBD1. Germline trimming cut 5 bases from V and 2 bases from J; bases unmatched to any gene: 3. Germline values: CDR1 SGHVS, CDR2 FNYEAQ. CDR3 length: 15 residues. CDR3 residues: CASSRDRAGANVLTF. The CDR3 coding sequence is TGTGCCAGCAGCCGAGACAGGGCTGGGGCCAACGTCCTGACTTTC.

The chain is built from TRBV7-9 and TRBJ2-1; 9 nucleotides align to TRBD1. Germline CDR1 reads SEHNR; CDR2 reads FQNEAQ (reference sequence). The CDR3 totals 15 residues. Trimming removed 3 bases from V and 5 bases from J; junction bases left unmatched: 5. CDR3 nucleotides: TGTGCCAGCAGCTTTGGGACAGGGACCAACAATGAGCAGTTCTTC. This sequence encodes CASSFGTGTNNEQFF.

The chain couples TRBV2 to TRBJ1-5; a weak D match, TRBD1 (5 bases). CDR3 size: 14 residues. V was clipped by 8 bases and J by 4 bases, with 15 bases between them. Germline lookup yields CDR1 SNHLY and CDR2 FYNNEI. The CDR3 protein is CASAMEGVNQPQHF. In nucleotides, the CDR3 is TGTGCCAGCGCGATGGAAGGGGTAAATCAGCCCCAGCATTTT.

This clone showed up just once. The chain employs TRBV14 and TRBJ2-6; no definite D call. V gave up 1 base and J gave up 4 bases, with 8 bases separating them. CDR3 length equals 15 residues. Germline values: CDR1 SGHDN, CDR2 FVKESK. The chain's CDR3 is CASSQAIAGANVLTF. CDR3 in DNA: TGTGCCAGCAGCCAAGCTATTGCCGGGGCCAACGTCCTGACTTTC.

This chain connects TRBV6-4 to TRBJ1-2, with D unresolved. The germline V and J ends were trimmed by 1 base and 5 bases, with 8 bases remaining between them. The V gene's germline CDR1 is MRHNA and CDR2 SNTAGT. This CDR3 has 13 amino acids. CDR3 DNA: TGTGCCAGCAGTGACTTGTTCGGGTATGGCTACACCTTC. Protein sequence: CASSDLFGYGYTF.

The V call is TRBV7-8, the J call TRBJ1-2; D remains unclear. Trimming took 0 bases from V and 2 from J, leaving 10 bases between them. The CDR3 sequence is 15 residues long. The germline V gene has CDR1 SGHVS and CDR2 FQNEAQ. The DNA for the CDR3 is TGTGCCAGCAGCTTAGCAGGAGGGCCCAACTATGGCTACACCTTC. Amino acids: CASSLAGGPNYGYTF. Based on the CDR3 plus reference TRBV7-8 and TRBJ1-2, the full variable domain is GAGVSQSPRYKVAKRGQDVALRCDPISGHVSLFWYQQALGQGPEFLTYFQNEAQLDKSGLPSDRFFAERPEGSVSTLKIQRTQQEDSAVYLCASSLAGGPNYGYTFGSGTRLTVV.

V is TRBV2 and J is TRBJ2-7; maybe TRBD2 (7 bases). Per the germline V gene, CDR1 is SNHLY and CDR2 is FYNNEI. The ends were cut back, 8 bases at V and 5 bases at J, with 16 bases in the middle. The CDR3 loop spans 13 amino acids. CDR3 region: CASGGDMFDEQYF. The CDR3, as DNA: TGTGCCAGCGGGGGGGACATGTTCGACGAGCAGTACTTC.

This clone is a singleton in its sample. The chain couples TRBV7-2 to TRBJ2-3; TRBD1 agrees at 7 bases. With 5 bases clipped from V and 4 bases from J, the junction kept 6 bases outside the gene matches. Germline V gene sequence: CDR1 SGHTA, CDR2 FQGNSA. This CDR3 contains 14 residues. The CDR3 nucleotides read TGTGCCAGCAGCGAGGGGGCTGGCCCAGATACGCAGTATTTT. As protein: CASSEGAGPDTQYF. The full variable domain, rest sourced from reference TRBV7-2 and TRBJ2-3, is GAGVSQSPSNKVTEKGKDVELRCDPISGHTALYWYRQSLGQGLEFLIYFQGNSAPDKSGLPSDRFSAERTGGSVSTLTIQRTQQEDSAVYLCASSEGAGPDTQYFGPGTRLTVL.

This chain connects TRBV7-9 to TRBJ2-3; 11 nucleotides line up with TRBD2. Trimming cost V 4 bases and J 6 bases; bases outside gene matches: 6. The length of the CDR3 is 15 residues. CDR1 SEHNR and CDR2 FQNEAQ come from the germline V gene (reference sequence). The CDR3 loop is CASSSLAGGVDTQYF. CDR3 nucleotide sequence: TGTGCCAGCAGCTCCCTAGCGGGGGGAGTGGATACGCAGTATTTT.

This rearrangement joins TRBV10-1 to TRBJ2-1; TRBD2 matches at 14 bases. The germline gives CDR1 WNHNN, CDR2 SYGVQD (reference sequence). J lost 8 bases, V lost 6 bases, and 3 bases had no gene match. The CDR3 totals 14 residues. The CDR3 protein is CASSLTSGRDEQFF. Here the CDR3 DNA reads TGCGCCAGCAGCCTGACTAGCGGGAGGGATGAGCAGTTCTTC.

The chain joins TRBV20-1 to TRBJ2-7, with 12 bases matching TRBD2. CDR3 length: 15 amino acids. After removal of 3 bases from V and 4 bases from J, the junction contained 7 bases not matched to a gene. Per germline, CDR1 DFQATT and CDR2 SNEGSKA (reference sequence). CDR3 residues: CSASESSGRGYEQYF. The CDR3 DNA is TGCAGTGCTAGTGAATCTAGCGGGAGGGGTTACGAGCAGTACTTC.